The sequence of this T cell receptor beta chain was determined in a study of cytomegalovirus exposure and HLA in healthy donors. At the level of the study: The approximately 120 validation repertoires used the same platform as the approximately 700 first-cohort repertoires, a later analysis reported. Study conclusions and caveats: Most TCR sequences were rare, but some public TCRs occurred in many donors. In vitro work confirmed that a few CMV-associated chains recognize CMV antigens.

Trimming pared 4 bases from V and 7 bases from J, leaving 16 bases between. The CDR3 consists of 15 residues. CDR1 LNHNV and CDR2 YYDKDF come from the germline V gene (reference sequence). The assay was immunoSEQ multiplex PCR, and TCRdb's table has in-frame clones only and misses some. The sample holds roughly 80,000 clones, more than 85% seen once. Worth noting for this clone: Its target is unknown.

The receptor comes from a man in his late teens or twenties in good health and CMV-seronegative. V usage is TRBV15 and J usage is TRBJ1-4; D gene ambiguous. Source material: PBMCs. The CDR3 here is CATSNSGEEGEKLFF. In nucleotides, the CDR3 is TGTGCCACCAGCAACTCCGGGGAGGAGGGTGAAAAACTGTTTTTT.